A single sample is the source of the 10 T cell receptor beta chains below, sequenced in a study of CD8+CD57+ T cells in acquired aplastic anemia. TCR beta VDJ combinations and CDR3 sequences were profiled from genomic DNA. MiXCR, applied by TCRdb to the reads, yields one record per CDR3 protein. The sample includes about 270,000 distinct CDR3 sequences, roughly half seen only once; the top ten take around 8%. The source material was sorted CD4+, CD8+, or CD8+CD57+ T cells (not recorded which) from PBMCs. The receptors shown here come from a human donor with severe aplastic anemia or a healthy control (not recorded which).

This chain uses TRBV7-8 with TRBJ2-7; the D gene is possibly TRBD2 (5 bases). The CDR3 consists of 14 residues. Trimming stripped 6 bases from V and 4 bases from J, with 16 bases between. Germline V gene sequence: CDR1 SGHVS, CDR2 FQNEAQ. Here the CDR3 reads CASSRVAKGYEQYF. The CDR3 coding sequence is TGTGCCAGCAGTCGGGTAGCGAAGGGATACGAGCAGTACTTC.

This clonotype was picked up many times. The chain carries TRBV5-4 and TRBJ2-7; D is possibly TRBD1 (6 bases). V lost 1 base, J lost 2 bases, and 16 bases lay in between. Germline-derived CDR1 and CDR2 are SGHNT and YYREEE (reference sequence). The CDR3 covers 16 residues. This CDR3 is CASSLSPGEATYEQYF. CDR3 sequence (DNA): TGTGCCAGCAGCTTGTCCCCAGGGGAAGCGACCTACGAGCAGTACTTC.

This rearrangement joins TRBV20-1 to TRBJ2-1; maybe TRBD2 (6 bases). The CDR3 has 15 amino acids. With 5 bases removed from V and 5 bases from J, the gap between germline ends came to 19 bases. The V gene's germline CDR1 is DFQATT and CDR2 SNEGSKA (reference sequence). The CDR3 protein is CSAPATGTGNNEQFF. The CDR3 DNA sequence: TGCAGTGCTCCAGCCACCGGGACTGGGAACAATGAGCAGTTCTTC.

This chain uses TRBV7-9 with TRBJ2-7; D unresolved. The V and J ends lost 1 base and 6 bases respectively, with 10 bases between them. Germline V gene lookup returns CDR1 SEHNR and CDR2 FQNEAQ (reference sequence). This CDR3 comprises 13 residues. Here the CDR3 DNA reads TGTGCCAGCAGCTTAGGACCAGGACGCGAGCAGTACTTC. Its translation: CASSLGPGREQYF.

This clonotype was seen ten or more times. The chain joins TRBV7-8 to TRBJ1-1; D is undetermined. The CDR3 runs 13 residues. V shed 5 bases and J shed 0 bases, with 7 bases lying between them. Germline CDR1 reads SGHVS; CDR2 reads FQNEAQ. CDR3 nucleotide sequence: TGTGCCAGCAGCCTGCGAATGAACACTGAAGCTTTCTTT. Protein product: CASSLRMNTEAFF.

The chain links TRBV2 to TRBJ2-7, with 9 bases identical to TRBD1. Germline V lookup: CDR1 SNHLY, CDR2 FYNNEI. CDR3 length: 14 residues. The V gene end was trimmed by 5 bases and the J gene end by 3 bases; junction bases not matched to a gene: 5. As DNA, the CDR3 is TGTGCCAGCAGTTCACCGGGACAGGGCTACGAGCAGTACTTC. This codes for CASSSPGQGYEQYF.

As for this clonotype: The germline gene is not matched at one end of the junction; a read error may be the cause. This chain links TRBV6-5 with TRBJ2-7, with D tentatively TRBD1 (6 bases). The germline V gene has CDR1 MNHEY and CDR2 SVGAGI. The CDR3 is 14 amino acids. CDR3 in DNA: TGTGCCAGCGGTTACTCGTCACAGGGATTCGAGCAGTACTTC. As protein: CASGYSSQGFEQYF.

This clonotype was found many times. This chain links TRBV20-1 with TRBJ2-7; D possibly corresponds to TRBD1 (6 bases). Trimming took off 3 bases at V and 0 bases at J, with 15 bases between the two ends. This CDR3 has 15 amino acids. Germline V gene lookup returns CDR1 DFQATT and CDR2 SNEGSKA (reference sequence). This CDR3 is CSASADRPRSYEQYF. The CDR3 bases are TGCAGTGCTAGCGCCGACAGGCCCCGCTCCTACGAGCAGTACTTC.

The table lists this clonotype with many counts. The rearrangement uses TRBV19 and TRBJ1-5; D may be TRBD1 (5 bases). The CDR3 runs 15 residues. V lost 6 bases to trimming and J lost 0 bases, with 12 bases between them. Germline loops: CDR1 LNHDA, CDR2 SQIVND (reference sequence). The CDR3 region has the DNA TGTGCCAGTAGAATCCAGGGAAATAGCAATCAGCCCCAGCATTTT. Protein sequence: CASRIQGNSNQPQHF.

The chain combines TRBV9 with TRBJ2-1, with TRBD1 matching over 10 bases. The CDR3 sequence is 16 residues long. Germline trimming cut 2 bases from V and 6 bases from J; bases unmatched to any gene: 8. The germline CDR1 and CDR2 sequences are SGDLS and YYNGEE. The CDR3 is CASSVSPGTGVNEQFF. The CDR3 nucleotides are TGTGCCAGCAGCGTTAGCCCCGGGACAGGGGTCAATGAGCAGTTCTTC.